Presented here are 20 T cell receptor beta chains from one specimen sequenced in a study of cytomegalovirus exposure and HLA in healthy donors. Amplification used 60 Vbeta primers and 13 Jbeta primers. The assay was immunoSEQ multiplex PCR, and TCRdb's table has in-frame clones only and misses some. The sample records 130,000 or so clones, over 60% being singletons. Material for sequencing was PBMCs. The receptor set was obtained from a woman in her sixties or seventies in good health and CMV-seronegative.

V is TRBV30 and J is TRBJ1-2; D is possibly TRBD1 (5 bases). This CDR3 region has 14 residues. V was shortened by 3 bases and J by 3 bases, with 14 bases between the two germline ends. Germline V gives CDR1 GTSNPN, CDR2 SVGIG (reference sequence). The CDR3 nucleotides read TGTGCCTGGAGCGGAGGGGCGAAGGACTATGGCTACACCTTC. It encodes CAWSGGAKDYGYTF.

This chain links TRBV28 with TRBJ1-4, with 7 bases identical to TRBD1. This CDR3 has 15 residues. The trim removed 8 bases at V and 7 bases at J, leaving 13 bases unmatched. Germline V CDR1 and CDR2: MDHEN, SYDVKM. The CDR3 region has the DNA TGTGCCAGCTTCCCAGGACAGGCTTCGGGTGAAAAACTGTTTTTT. As protein: CASFPGQASGEKLFF.

The chain joins TRBV7-9 to TRBJ1-2, with 9 bases lining up with TRBD1. The CDR3 runs 13 residues. The germline CDR1 and CDR2 sequences are SEHNR and FQNEAQ (reference sequence). V trimming: 5 bases; J trimming: 7 bases; junction bases outside the gene matches: 5. The chain's CDR3 is CASSTQGAFGYTF. The CDR3 region has the DNA TGTGCCAGCAGCACACAGGGGGCGTTTGGCTACACCTTC. Variable domain in full (rest from reference TRBV7-9 and TRBJ1-2): DTGVSQNPRHKITKRGQNVTFRCDPISEHNRLYWYRQTLGQGPEFLTYFQNEAQLEKSRLLSDRFSAERPKGSFSTLEIQRTEQGDSAMYLCASSTQGAFGYTFGSGTRLTVV.

This chain joins TRBV5-1 and TRBJ2-1; TRBD2 aligns across 10 bases. With V trimmed by 1 base and J by 4 bases, 2 bases remained unmatched. The CDR3 is 15 amino acids. Germline values: CDR1 SGHRS, CDR2 YFSETQ. CDR3: CASSLSSGGYNEQFF. The CDR3 DNA sequence: TGCGCCAGCAGCTTGTCTAGCGGGGGATACAATGAGCAGTTCTTC.

The sample holds one count of this clone. The chain uses TRBV4-1 and TRBJ1-5; D is perhaps TRBD1 (6 bases). Germline loops: CDR1 MGHRA, CDR2 YSYEKL. The V end was cut by 7 bases, the J end by 1 base, with 11 bases between. This CDR3 is built from 14 residues. As DNA, the CDR3 is TGCGCCAGCAATGACAGGACAAGCAATCAGCCCCAGCATTTT. It specifies CASNDRTSNQPQHF.

The rearrangement joins TRBV7-3 to TRBJ1-2; D perhaps matches TRBD1 (5 bases). CDR1 is SGHTA, CDR2 FQGTGA, per germline. Trimming took off 0 bases at V and 4 bases at J, with 6 bases between the two ends. The CDR3 is 13 residues long. This CDR3 reads CASSLTQGYGYTF. The CDR3 DNA follows: TGTGCCAGCAGCTTAACTCAGGGCTATGGCTACACCTTC.

This chain connects TRBV7-2 to TRBJ1-1; D gene ambiguous. The CDR3 extends over 13 amino acids. Per the germline V gene, CDR1 is SGHTA and CDR2 is FQGNSA. The V gene lost 2 bases and the J gene lost 3 bases, with 7 bases spanning the gap. CDR3 DNA sequence: TGTGCCAGCAGCTTAAACAGACACACTGAAGCTTTCTTT. Its translation: CASSLNRHTEAFF.

J is TRBJ1-1 and V is TRBV19; the D is unclear. CDR1 is LNHDA and CDR2 is SQIVND in the germline V gene (reference sequence). V was trimmed by 4 bases and J by 8 bases, leaving 17 bases between them. The CDR3 is 14 residues long. CDR3 nucleotide sequence: TGTGCCAGTAGTACCTTCGGGCGGGCGGGAGAAGCTTTCTTT. Its translation: CASSTFGRAGEAFF.

The CDR3 region is CASSLARTSGNEQFF. The CDR3 DNA reads TGCGCCAGCAGCTTGGCCCGGACTAGCGGGAATGAGCAGTTCTTC. The chain has TRBV5-1 and TRBJ2-1; TRBD2 matches at 11 bases. The CDR3 spans 15 residues. V dropped 0 bases and J dropped 7; count of bases not matched to a gene: 3. The germline V gene encodes CDR1 SGHRS and CDR2 YFSETQ.

The rearrangement links TRBV30 to TRBJ1-4, with TRBD1 identical over 11 bases. This CDR3 has 14 residues. V was pared by 4 bases and J by 8 bases, with 6 bases of the junction left unmatched. Germline V lookup: CDR1 GTSNPN, CDR2 SVGIG (reference sequence). CDR3 residues: CAWTRGQGVEKLFF. In nucleotides, the CDR3 is TGTGCCTGGACCAGGGGACAGGGGGTCGAAAAACTGTTTTTT.

J is TRBJ2-3 and V is TRBV7-2, with D maybe TRBD2 (6 bases). From germline, CDR1 is SGHTA and CDR2 FQGNSA. V was clipped by 5 bases and J by 4 bases, with 16 bases between them. The CDR3 consists of 15 residues. DNA of the CDR3: TGTGCCAGCAGCGTATTAGCGGCCGGGGCAGATACGCAGTATTTT. This translates into CASSVLAAGADTQYF. Using reference TRBV7-2 and TRBJ2-3 for the parts outside the CDR3, the full variable domain is GAGVSQSPSNKVTEKGKDVELRCDPISGHTALYWYRQSLGQGLEFLIYFQGNSAPDKSGLPSDRFSAERTGGSVSTLTIQRTQQEDSAVYLCASSVLAAGADTQYFGPGTRLTVL.

The chain uses TRBV28 and TRBJ2-7; 7 bases match TRBD1. The J segment lost 8 bases and the V segment lost 4 bases, leaving 8 bases of the junction unmatched. The CDR3 is made up of 13 amino acids. Germline values: CDR1 MDHEN, CDR2 SYDVKM. This CDR3 reads CASSYPDRVKQYF. The CDR3 region has the DNA TGTGCCAGCAGTTATCCTGACAGGGTTAAGCAGTACTTC.

The chain employs TRBV28 and TRBJ2-2; the D is unclear. V was cut by 3 bases and J by 6 bases, with 8 bases left in between. The CDR3 spans 13 residues. CDR1 and CDR2 (germline): MDHEN, SYDVKM. As DNA, the CDR3 is TGTGCCAGCAGTTTCCTAGTCCCCGGGGAGCTGTTTTTT. Translated: CASSFLVPGELFF.

This chain connects TRBV2 to TRBJ1-6; the D gene is possibly TRBD1 (5 bases). CDR3 length: 18 amino acids. CDR1 is SNHLY and CDR2 is FYNNEI in the germline V gene. V was shortened by 4 bases and J by 0 bases, with 16 bases between the two germline ends. This CDR3 reads CASSVEQDQSSYNSPLHF. CDR3 DNA sequence: TGTGCCAGCAGTGTTGAACAGGACCAGAGCTCCTATAATTCACCCCTCCACTTT.

Remarks on this clone: One junction end disagrees with the germline gene, perhaps due to a read error. This chain connects TRBV15 to TRBJ1-4, with TRBD1 identical over 8 bases. Germline CDR1 LNHNV, CDR2 YYDKDF (reference sequence). This CDR3 is built from 16 residues. The CDR3: CATSGDRGGPNEKLFF. The CDR3 DNA reads TGTGCCACCAGCGGAGACAGGGGTGGGCCTAATGAAAAACTGTTTTTT.

Remarks on this clone: The junction shows a germline mismatch at one end, possibly a read error. The gene calls are TRBV7-9 and TRBJ2-7; perhaps TRBD2 as D (5 bases). Germline CDR1 and CDR2: SEHNR and FQNEAQ (reference sequence). CDR3 length equals 14 residues. The CDR3 is CSSSLTTSPYEQYF. CDR3 bases: TGTTCCAGCAGCCTGACTACCTCCCCCTACGAGCAGTACTTC.

The CDR3 here is CASKAGWVNEQFF. The CDR3 region has the DNA TGTGCCAGTAAGGCAGGGTGGGTCAATGAGCAGTTCTTC. The V gene is TRBV19, the J gene TRBJ2-1; D possibly corresponds to TRBD1 (5 bases). The CDR3 has 13 residues. The germline gives CDR1 LNHDA, CDR2 SQIVND (reference sequence). Trimming cost V 7 bases and J 6 bases, with 13 bases left between them.

This clone was picked up a small number of times. The chain links TRBV7-3 to TRBJ2-3, with D maybe TRBD2 (6 bases). The CDR3 runs 13 residues. V dropped 4 bases and J dropped 5 bases, with 10 bases sitting between them. Germline V CDR1 and CDR2: SGHTA, FQGTGA. The CDR3, as DNA: TGTGCCAGCAGCTCTTCTAGCGTAGATACGCAGTATTTT. Its translation is CASSSSSVDTQYF. Complete variable domain (other parts from reference TRBV7-3 and TRBJ2-3): GAGVSQTPSNKVTEKGKYVELRCDPISGHTALYWYRQSLGQGPEFLIYFQGTGAADDSGLPNDRFFAVRPEGSVSTLKIQRTERGDSAVYLCASSSSSVDTQYFGPGTRLTVL.

The chain has TRBV27 and TRBJ2-5; TRBD2 matches 9 bases. The end of the DNA is better explained by TRBJ2-7, so the J call may be wrong. From germline, CDR1 is MNHEY and CDR2 SMNVEV (reference sequence). The CDR3 runs to 16 residues. CDR3 sequence reads: CASSLFSSGGLYEQYF. The CDR3 bases are TGTGCCAGCAGTTTATTTTCAAGCGGGGGGCTCTACGAGCAGTACTTC.

For the CDR3, the DNA is TGTGCCAGCAGTTACCCTAGCGGCCCCCCTTACAATGAGCAGTTCTTC. Its protein is CASSYPSGPPYNEQFF. This sequence joins TRBV6-6 and TRBJ2-1; 7 positions match TRBD2. With V trimmed by 2 bases and J by 4 bases, 8 bases remained unmatched. The length of the CDR3 is 16 residues. Looked up from germline, CDR1 is MNHNY and CDR2 is SVGAGI (reference sequence).